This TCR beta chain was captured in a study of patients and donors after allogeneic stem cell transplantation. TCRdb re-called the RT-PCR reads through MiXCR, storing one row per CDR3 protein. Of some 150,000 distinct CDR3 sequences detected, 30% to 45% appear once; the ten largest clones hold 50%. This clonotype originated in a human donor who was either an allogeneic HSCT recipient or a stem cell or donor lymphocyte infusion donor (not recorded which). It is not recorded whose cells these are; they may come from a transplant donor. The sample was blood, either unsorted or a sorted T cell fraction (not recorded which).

The CDR3 nucleotides read TGTGCCAGCAGCGCCAGCTCCTACAATGAGCAGTTCTTC. This sequence encodes CASSASSYNEQFF. The chain is built from TRBV9 and TRBJ2-1; D is unclear. Germline CDR1 reads SGDLS; CDR2 reads YYNGEE. Trimming cost V 3 bases and J 0 bases, with 4 bases left between them. The CDR3 covers 13 residues.